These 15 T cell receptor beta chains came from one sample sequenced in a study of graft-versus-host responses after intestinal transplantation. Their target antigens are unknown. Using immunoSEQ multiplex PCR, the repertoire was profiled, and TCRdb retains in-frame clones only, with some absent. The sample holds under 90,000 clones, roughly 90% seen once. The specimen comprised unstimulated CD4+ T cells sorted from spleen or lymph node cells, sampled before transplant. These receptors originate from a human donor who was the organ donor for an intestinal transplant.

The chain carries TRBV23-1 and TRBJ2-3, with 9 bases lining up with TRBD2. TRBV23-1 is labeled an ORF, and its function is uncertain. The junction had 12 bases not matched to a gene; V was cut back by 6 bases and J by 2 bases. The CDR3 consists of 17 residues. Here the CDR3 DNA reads TGCGCCAGCAGGATTAGCGGGGGCCGTAACTTCACAGATACGCAGTATTTT. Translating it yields CASRISGGRNFTDTQYF.

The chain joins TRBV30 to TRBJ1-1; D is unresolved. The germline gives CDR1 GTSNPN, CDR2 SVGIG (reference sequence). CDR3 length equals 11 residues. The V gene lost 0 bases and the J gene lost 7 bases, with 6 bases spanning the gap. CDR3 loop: CAWSVRGEAFF. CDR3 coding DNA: TGTGCCTGGAGTGTAAGAGGTGAAGCTTTCTTT.

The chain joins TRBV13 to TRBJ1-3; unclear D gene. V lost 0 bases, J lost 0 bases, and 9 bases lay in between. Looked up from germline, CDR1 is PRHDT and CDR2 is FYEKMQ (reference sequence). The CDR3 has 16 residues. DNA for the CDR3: TGTGCCAGCAGCTTAGGAGCTAGCTACTCTGGAAACACCATATATTTT. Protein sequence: CASSLGASYSGNTIYF.

The CDR3 here is CAISARETQYF. The CDR3 region has the DNA TGTGCCATCAGTGCCAGGGAGACCCAGTACTTC. J is TRBJ2-5 and V is TRBV10-3, with D unclear. CDR3 length: 11 residues. The ends were cut back, 4 bases at V and 5 bases at J, with 5 bases in the middle. Germline loops: CDR1 ENHRY, CDR2 SYGVKD.

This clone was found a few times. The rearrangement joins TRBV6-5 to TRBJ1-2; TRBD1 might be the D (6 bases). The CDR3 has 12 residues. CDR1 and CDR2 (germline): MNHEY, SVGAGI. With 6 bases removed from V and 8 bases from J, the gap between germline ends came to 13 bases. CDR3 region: CASRRGTHGYTF. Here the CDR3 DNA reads TGTGCCAGCAGGCGGGGGACACACGGCTACACCTTC.

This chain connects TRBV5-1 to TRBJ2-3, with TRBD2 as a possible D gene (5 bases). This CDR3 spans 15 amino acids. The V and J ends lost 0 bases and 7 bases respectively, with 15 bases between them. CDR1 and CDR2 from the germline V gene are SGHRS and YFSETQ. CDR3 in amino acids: CASSLGLAMGHTQYF. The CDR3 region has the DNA TGCGCCAGCAGCTTGGGGCTAGCAATGGGCCATACGCAGTATTTT.

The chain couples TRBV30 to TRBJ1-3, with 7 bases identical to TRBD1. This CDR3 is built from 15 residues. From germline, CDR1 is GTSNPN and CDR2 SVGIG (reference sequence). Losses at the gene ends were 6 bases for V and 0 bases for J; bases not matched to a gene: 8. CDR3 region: CACSRTGVSGNTIYF. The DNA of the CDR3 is TGTGCCTGCTCCAGAACAGGGGTCTCTGGAAACACCATATATTTT. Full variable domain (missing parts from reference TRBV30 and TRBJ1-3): SQTIHQWPATLVQPVGSPLSLECTVEGTSNPNLYWYRQAAGRGLQLLFYSVGIGQISSEVPQNLSASRPQDRQFILSSKKLLLSDSGFYLCACSRTGVSGNTIYFGEGSWLTVV.

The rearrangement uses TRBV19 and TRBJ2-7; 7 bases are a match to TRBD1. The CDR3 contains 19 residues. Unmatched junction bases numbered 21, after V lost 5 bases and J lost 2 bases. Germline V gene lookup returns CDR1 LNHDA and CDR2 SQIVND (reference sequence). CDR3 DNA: TGTGCCAGTAGTCCTATAGGGATCACTGGACAGGAAAATACCTACGAGCAGTACTTC. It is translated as CASSPIGITGQENTYEQYF.

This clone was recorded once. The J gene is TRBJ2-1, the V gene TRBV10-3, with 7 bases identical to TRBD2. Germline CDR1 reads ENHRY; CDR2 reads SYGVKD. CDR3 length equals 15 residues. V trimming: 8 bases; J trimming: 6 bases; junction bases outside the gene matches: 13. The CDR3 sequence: CAISNAGVNSNEQFF. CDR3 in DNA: TGTGCCATCTCGAACGCGGGAGTGAATTCCAATGAGCAGTTCTTC.

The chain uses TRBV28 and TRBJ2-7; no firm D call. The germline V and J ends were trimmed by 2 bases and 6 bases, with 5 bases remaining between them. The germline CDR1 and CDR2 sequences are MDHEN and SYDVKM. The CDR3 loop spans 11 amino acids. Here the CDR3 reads CASSLTSEQYF. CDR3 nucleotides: TGTGCCAGCAGTTTAACTTCCGAGCAGTACTTC.

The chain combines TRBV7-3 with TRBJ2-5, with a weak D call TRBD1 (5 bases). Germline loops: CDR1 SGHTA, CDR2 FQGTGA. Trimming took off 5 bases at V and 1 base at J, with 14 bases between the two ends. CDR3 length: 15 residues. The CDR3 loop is CASSPKGSIQETQYF. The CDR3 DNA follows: TGTGCCAGCAGCCCAAAGGGGTCCATCCAAGAGACCCAGTACTTC.

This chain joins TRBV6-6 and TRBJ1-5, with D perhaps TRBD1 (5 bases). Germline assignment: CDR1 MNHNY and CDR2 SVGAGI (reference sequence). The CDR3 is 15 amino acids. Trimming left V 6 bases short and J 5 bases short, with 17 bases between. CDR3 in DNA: TGTGCCAGCAGCACCTATCAGGGTATGGATCAGCCCCAGCATTTT. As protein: CASSTYQGMDQPQHF.

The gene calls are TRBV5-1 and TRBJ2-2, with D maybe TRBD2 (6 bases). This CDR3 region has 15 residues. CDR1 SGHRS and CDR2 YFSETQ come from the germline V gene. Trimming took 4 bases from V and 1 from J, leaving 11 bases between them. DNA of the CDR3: TGCGCCAGCAGCCGATTGGGGGGGAACACCGGGGAGCTGTTTTTT. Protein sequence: CASSRLGGNTGELFF.

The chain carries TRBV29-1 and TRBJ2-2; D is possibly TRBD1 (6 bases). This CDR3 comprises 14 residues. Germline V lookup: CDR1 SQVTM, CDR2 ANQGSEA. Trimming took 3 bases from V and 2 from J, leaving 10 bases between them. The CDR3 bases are TGCAGCGTTGAGGGGACAAGTAACACCGGGGAGCTGTTTTTT. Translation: CSVEGTSNTGELFF.

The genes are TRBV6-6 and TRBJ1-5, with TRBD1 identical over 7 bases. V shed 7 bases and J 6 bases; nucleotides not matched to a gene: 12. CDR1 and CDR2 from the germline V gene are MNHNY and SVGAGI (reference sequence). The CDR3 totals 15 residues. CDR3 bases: TGTGCCAGCATTCCATCAGGGGGGATGGGTCAGCCCCAGCATTTT. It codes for CASIPSGGMGQPQHF.